Listed below are T cell receptor beta chains from one sample, sequenced in a study of T cells in Graves' hyperthyroidism and ophthalmopathy. TCRdb fed the multiplex PCR reads into MiXCR, producing one record per CDR3 protein. The table includes about 420,000 distinct CDR3 sequences, approximately 14% detected once. What was sequenced was blood. Receptors originate from a woman between 18 and 29 years old with Graves' hyperthyroidism. The CDR3 runs from the conserved cysteine through the conserved F or W. Fields, in order: CDR3 protein, CDR3 DNA, clone size, D gene, J gene, V gene. The D gene is left open where the match is weak. The size entry is marked missing in some rows and otherwise reads once, few, many or a size class.

cdr3_aa: CASSQGTATNQPQHF; cdr3_nt: TGTGCCAGCAGCCAGGGGACAGCAACCAATCAGCCCCAGCATTTT; clone_size: -; d_call: TRBD1; j_call: TRBJ1-5; v_call: TRBV3-1
cdr3_aa: CASSQTSGGPGGETQYF; cdr3_nt: TGTGCCAGCAGCCAGACTAGCGGGGGCCCCGGGGGGGAGACCCAGTACTTC; clone_size: -; d_call: TRBD2; j_call: TRBJ2-5; v_call: TRBV3-1
cdr3_aa: CASSHASGRSSYEQYF; cdr3_nt: TGTGCCAGCAGCCACGCTAGCGGGAGAAGCTCCTACGAGCAGTACTTC; clone_size: many; d_call: TRBD2; j_call: TRBJ2-7; v_call: TRBV3-1
cdr3_aa: CASRDSYSGNTIYF; cdr3_nt: TGTGCCAGCAGGGACAGCTACTCTGGAAACACCATATATTTT; clone_size: many; d_call: -; j_call: TRBJ1-3; v_call: TRBV2
cdr3_aa: CASSLGSAAIEQYF; cdr3_nt: TGCGCCAGCAGCTTGGGTTCAGCCGCGATCGAGCAGTACTTC; clone_size: few; d_call: -; j_call: TRBJ2-7; v_call: TRBV5-1
cdr3_aa: CASSLNPGAGDTQYF; cdr3_nt: TGTGCCAGCAGCTTAAATCCGGGGGCGGGAGATACGCAGTATTTT; clone_size: many; d_call: -; j_call: TRBJ2-3; v_call: TRBV7-3
cdr3_aa: CASRTETSGSYEQYF; cdr3_nt: TGCGCCAGCCGAACGGAGACTAGCGGCTCCTACGAGCAGTACTTC; clone_size: many; d_call: TRBD2; j_call: TRBJ2-7; v_call: TRBV10-2
cdr3_aa: CASSSSAYRGQGETQYF; cdr3_nt: TGTGCCAGCAGTTCATCGGCCTACAGGGGGCAGGGAGAGACCCAGTACTTC; clone_size: many; d_call: TRBD1; j_call: TRBJ2-5; v_call: TRBV27
cdr3_aa: CASSLAGIHSYEQYF; cdr3_nt: TGTGCCAGCAGCTTAGCGGGGATTCACTCCTACGAGCAGTACTTC; clone_size: few; d_call: TRBD2; j_call: TRBJ2-7; v_call: TRBV5-6
cdr3_aa: CASRPVRGPKTGELFF; cdr3_nt: TGTGCCAGCAGACCCGTGAGGGGCCCAAAGACCGGGGAGCTGTTTTTT; clone_size: many; d_call: -; j_call: TRBJ2-2; v_call: TRBV11-2
cdr3_aa: CSVTGGRGPNYGYTF; cdr3_nt: TGCAGCGTCACAGGGGGCCGCGGGCCTAACTATGGCTACACCTTC; clone_size: -; d_call: TRBD1; j_call: TRBJ1-2; v_call: TRBV29-1
cdr3_aa: CASSQEDGTQYF; cdr3_nt: TGTGCCAGCAGCCAAGAAGATGGGACCCAGTACTTC; clone_size: -; d_call: -; j_call: TRBJ2-5; v_call: TRBV3-1
cdr3_aa: CASSLVAGSSTDTQYF; cdr3_nt: TGTGCCAGCAGCTTGGTGGCGGGGAGTAGCACAGATACGCAGTATTTT; clone_size: many; d_call: -; j_call: TRBJ2-3; v_call: TRBV7-3
cdr3_aa: CASSQDNERPDTQYF; cdr3_nt: TGTGCCAGCAGTCAAGATAACGAGCGGCCAGATACGCAGTATTTT; clone_size: many; d_call: -; j_call: TRBJ2-3; v_call: TRBV3-1
cdr3_aa: CSVGTARGGETQYF; cdr3_nt: TGCAGCGTGGGGACAGCCCGAGGTGGAGAGACCCAGTACTTC; clone_size: many; d_call: TRBD1; j_call: TRBJ2-5; v_call: TRBV29-1
cdr3_aa: CASSIEHKGNGYTF; cdr3_nt: TGTGCCAGTAGTATAGAACATAAGGGTAATGGCTACACCTTC; clone_size: few; d_call: -; j_call: TRBJ1-2; v_call: TRBV19